The rows below give T cell receptor beta chains drawn from one sample of a study of T cells after yellow fever vaccination. TCRdb independently ran MiXCR on the 5' RACE reads; one entry per CDR3 protein. The table shows 100,000 to 150,000 distinct CDR3 sequences, with around 15% occurring only once. Material: CD8+ T cells sorted from PBMCs, obtained 5 days after the yellow fever booster vaccination. These receptors all stem from a young man who received the YFV17D yellow fever vaccine. Each CDR3 is given with its conserved first and last residue. A D gene is named only where the DNA matches it firmly. Not all rows give a size; the values are once, few, many and, for expanded clones, a class.

>NA|TRBJ1-5|once|TRBV6-6
TGTGCCAGCCGACTCGTGGGTTCTCAGCCCCAGCATTTT
CASRLVGSQPQHF
>NA|TRBJ1-2|few|TRBV29-1
TGCAGCGTGACGGACAGAGAGCCTAACTATGGCTACACCTTC
CSVTDREPNYGYTF
>NA|TRBJ2-7|NA|TRBV7-6
TGTGCCAGCAGCTTAGGTGCCGGGTCACATTACGAGCAGTACTTC
CASSLGAGSHYEQYF
>NA|TRBJ2-1|few|TRBV20-1
TGCAGTGCTAGAGATCGAGCGGAGTCCTACAATGAGCAGTTCTTC
CSARDRAESYNEQFF
>TRBD1|TRBJ1-4|NA|TRBV29-1
TGCAGCGTTGATGACTCGGACAGGGGCGAGGAAAAACTGTTTTTT
CSVDDSDRGEEKLFF
>NA|TRBJ2-5|few|TRBV20-1
TGCAGTGCTAGAAGTGAGTTGTACCAAGAGACCCAGTACTTC
CSARSELYQETQYF
>TRBD2|TRBJ2-1|NA|TRBV5-1
TGCGCCAGCAGCTTTCGGGGGGGCCTCGGGGATGAGCAGTTCTTC
CASSFRGGLGDEQFF
>TRBD2|TRBJ2-5|NA|TRBV27
TGTGCCAGCAGTTTTTGGGGTAGCGGGGGCCAAGAGACCCAGTACTTC
CASSFWGSGGQETQYF
>NA|TRBJ1-2|NA|TRBV19
TGTGCCAGTAGTCGTTCCAGGTACTATGGCTACACCTTC
CASSRSRYYGYTF
>NA|TRBJ1-1|NA|TRBV20-1
TGCAGTGCTGGAATTGGGGGTGAAGCTTTCTTT
CSAGIGGEAFF
>TRBD1|TRBJ2-3|NA|TRBV13
TGTGCCAGCAGCTTCCAGGGGGCCGGCAGAGATACGCAGTATTTT
CASSFQGAGRDTQYF
>NA|TRBJ2-3|many|TRBV4-1
TGCGCCAGCAGCCAGTTCCTAACAGATACGCAGTATTTT
CASSQFLTDTQYF
>NA|TRBJ2-1|NA|TRBV12-3/TRBV12-4
TGTGCCAGCAGTTTGGGAGCGGGTTCGGGCAATGAGCAGTTCTTC
CASSLGAGSGNEQFF
>NA|TRBJ2-7|NA|TRBV14
TGTGCCAGCAGCCAAGATCCGGTGCCCTACGAGCAGTACTTC
CASSQDPVPYEQYF
>NA|TRBJ1-1|NA|TRBV29-1
TGCAGCGTTGAGTCAGGGAGAGCTGAAGCTTTCTTT
CSVESGRAEAFF
>NA|TRBJ1-2|few|TRBV7-9
TGTGCCAGCAGCCCGACCGGGAGAATCTATGGCTACACCTTC
CASSPTGRIYGYTF
>TRBD2|TRBJ2-7|few|TRBV4-1
TGCGCCAGCAGCGCAGGACTAGGACCCTACGAGCAGTACTTC
CASSAGLGPYEQYF
>NA|TRBJ1-3|few|TRBV7-9
TGTGCCAGCAGCCCCAGACAGACGAGCTCTGGAAACACCATATATTTT
CASSPRQTSSGNTIYF
>NA|TRBJ2-4|NA|TRBV4-1
TGCGCCAGCAGCCCCGGACGTGGGGGTATTCAGTACTTC
CASSPGRGGIQYF
>TRBD2|TRBJ2-1|few|TRBV4-1
TGCGCCAGCAGCCGAGGGACTAGCGGAGATTACAATGAGCAGTTCTTC
CASSRGTSGDYNEQFF
>NA|TRBJ1-6|few|TRBV10-2
TGCGCCAGCAGTGAGTCAGAAGGGGCCGGGTCACCCCTCCACTTT
CASSESEGAGSPLHF
>NA|TRBJ1-1|few|TRBV5-1
TGCGCCAGCACCCTGACGGGCGTGAACACTGAAGCTTTCTTT
CASTLTGVNTEAFF
>NA|TRBJ1-1|NA|TRBV10-3
TGTGCCATCAGTGAAGGTAGTGAAGCTTTCTTT
CAISEGSEAFF
>NA|TRBJ1-3|few|TRBV5-6
TGTGCCAGCAACCTGTGGAACACGGGCGGAAACACCATATATTTT
CASNLWNTGGNTIYF
>NA|TRBJ2-7|NA|TRBV7-9
TGTGCCAGCACCCTTCCTACGATCGGTACCGCGAAAGGAGCGCAGTACTTC
CASTLPTIGTAKGAQYF
>TRBD1|TRBJ2-2|few|TRBV6-6
TGTGCCAGCAGTTACTCGACGGGACAGGGAACCCGTGCCGGGGAGCTGTTTTTT
CASSYSTGQGTRAGELFF
>NA|TRBJ2-7|few|TRBV4-1
TGCGCCAGCAGCGCCCCGGGCCAGCAGTACTTC
CASSAPGQQYF
>NA|TRBJ2-5|few|TRBV27
TGTGCCAGCAGTCCTAGGGGGGAAGGGGAGACCCAGTACTTC
CASSPRGEGETQYF
>TRBD2|TRBJ2-1|NA|TRBV4-1
TGCGCCAGCAGCCAAGAGATTTGGACTAGCGGCCACAATGAGCAGTTCTTC
CASSQEIWTSGHNEQFF
>NA|TRBJ1-5|few|TRBV20-1
TGCAGTGCTAGAGAGGGCAGCGGTCAGCCCCAGCATTTT
CSAREGSGQPQHF
>NA|TRBJ2-3|NA|TRBV7-3
TGTGCCAGCAGCTCCGAGGGGGGGCGCAGCACAGATACGCAGTATTTT
CASSSEGGRSTDTQYF
>TRBD2|TRBJ2-3|few|TRBV4-1
TGCGCCAGCAGCCACAGGCTAGCGGGGGGAGATACGCAGTATTTT
CASSHRLAGGDTQYF
>TRBD2|TRBJ2-1|NA|TRBV6-2/TRBV6-3
TGTGCCAGCAGTCGAGGCAGGCTAGCGGGGGGTTACAATGAGCAGTTCTTC
CASSRGRLAGGYNEQFF
>NA|TRBJ1-5|NA|TRBV5-5
TGTGCCAGCAGCTTGACAGGTCCCCAGCCCCAGCATTTT
CASSLTGPQPQHF
>TRBD1|TRBJ2-1|NA|TRBV6-2/TRBV6-3
TGTGCCAGCAGTTACGAGACAGGGGGCAATGAGCAGTTCTTC
CASSYETGGNEQFF